This T cell receptor beta chain was sequenced in a study of OX40 agonist ivuxolimab in advanced cancers. Study details: Ivuxolimab, which is an agonistic anti-OX40 (CD134) antibody, was administered to the patients. A diagnosis of hepatocellular carcinoma, melanoma, renal cell or head and neck cancer was present in dose-escalation patients.

The CDR3 consists of 18 residues. Trimming cost V 5 bases and J 0 bases, with 20 bases left between them. Germline V lookup: CDR1 MDHEN, CDR2 SYDVKM. The protocol was immunoSEQ multiplex PCR, while the TCRdb copy is restricted to in-frame clones and leaves out a portion. The sample yields 80,000 to 100,000 clones, 70% to 90% seen once. The source of this sequence is an adult with an advanced solid tumor such as melanoma, head and neck, liver or kidney cancer. The sequences come from CD4+ or CD8+ T cells sorted from blood, collected in a trial of the OX40 agonist ivuxolimab. The V gene is TRBV28, the J gene TRBJ1-3; a weak D match, TRBD1 (6 bases). In nucleotides, the CDR3 is TGTGCCAGCAGTCCCCAAGCAGGGGCTAAAAGCTCTGGAAACACCATATATTTT. Its protein product is CASSPQAGAKSSGNTIYF.